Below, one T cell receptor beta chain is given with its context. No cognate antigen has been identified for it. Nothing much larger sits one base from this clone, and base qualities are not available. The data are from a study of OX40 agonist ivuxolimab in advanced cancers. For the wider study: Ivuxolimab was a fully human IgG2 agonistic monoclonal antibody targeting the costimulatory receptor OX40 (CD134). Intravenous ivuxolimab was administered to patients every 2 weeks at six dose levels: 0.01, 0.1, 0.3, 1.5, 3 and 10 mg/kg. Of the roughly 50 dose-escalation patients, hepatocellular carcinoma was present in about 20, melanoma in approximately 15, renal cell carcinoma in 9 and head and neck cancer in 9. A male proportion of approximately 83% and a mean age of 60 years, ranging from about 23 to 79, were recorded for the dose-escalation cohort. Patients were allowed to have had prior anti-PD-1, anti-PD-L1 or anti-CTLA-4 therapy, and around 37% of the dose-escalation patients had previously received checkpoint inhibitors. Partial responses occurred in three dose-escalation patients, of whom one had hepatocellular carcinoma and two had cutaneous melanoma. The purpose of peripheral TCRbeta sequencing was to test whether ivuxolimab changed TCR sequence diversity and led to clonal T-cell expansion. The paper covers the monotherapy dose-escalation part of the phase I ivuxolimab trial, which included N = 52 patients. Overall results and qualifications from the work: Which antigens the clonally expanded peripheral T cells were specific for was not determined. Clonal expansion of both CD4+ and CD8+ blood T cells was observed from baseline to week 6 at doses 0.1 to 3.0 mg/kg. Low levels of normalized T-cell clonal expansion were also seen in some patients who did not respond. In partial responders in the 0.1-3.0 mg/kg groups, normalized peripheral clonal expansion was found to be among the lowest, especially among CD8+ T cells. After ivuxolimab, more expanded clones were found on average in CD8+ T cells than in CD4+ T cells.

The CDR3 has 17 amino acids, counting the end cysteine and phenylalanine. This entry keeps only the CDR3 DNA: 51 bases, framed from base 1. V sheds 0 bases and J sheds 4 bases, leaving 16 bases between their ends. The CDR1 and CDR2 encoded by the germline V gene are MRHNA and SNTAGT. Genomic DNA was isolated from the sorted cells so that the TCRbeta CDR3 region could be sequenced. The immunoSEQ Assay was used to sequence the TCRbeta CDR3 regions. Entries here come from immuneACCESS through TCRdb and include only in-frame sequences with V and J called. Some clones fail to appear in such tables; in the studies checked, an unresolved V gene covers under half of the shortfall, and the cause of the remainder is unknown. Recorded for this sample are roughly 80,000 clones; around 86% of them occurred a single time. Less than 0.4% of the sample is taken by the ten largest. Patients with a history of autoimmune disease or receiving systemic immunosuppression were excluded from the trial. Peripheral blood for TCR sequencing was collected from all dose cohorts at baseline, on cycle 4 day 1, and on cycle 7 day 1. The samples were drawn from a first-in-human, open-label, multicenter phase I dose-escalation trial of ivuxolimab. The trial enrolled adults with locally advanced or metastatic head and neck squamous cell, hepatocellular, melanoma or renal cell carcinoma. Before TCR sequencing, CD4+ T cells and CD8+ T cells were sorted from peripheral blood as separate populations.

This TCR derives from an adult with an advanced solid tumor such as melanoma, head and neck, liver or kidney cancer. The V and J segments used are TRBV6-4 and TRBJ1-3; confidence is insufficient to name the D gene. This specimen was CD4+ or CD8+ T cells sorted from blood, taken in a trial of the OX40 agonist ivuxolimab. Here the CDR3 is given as CASSDSIRLGSGNTIYF. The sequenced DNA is TGTGCCAGCAGTGACTCGATAAGGCTGGGTTCGGGAAACACCATATATTTT.